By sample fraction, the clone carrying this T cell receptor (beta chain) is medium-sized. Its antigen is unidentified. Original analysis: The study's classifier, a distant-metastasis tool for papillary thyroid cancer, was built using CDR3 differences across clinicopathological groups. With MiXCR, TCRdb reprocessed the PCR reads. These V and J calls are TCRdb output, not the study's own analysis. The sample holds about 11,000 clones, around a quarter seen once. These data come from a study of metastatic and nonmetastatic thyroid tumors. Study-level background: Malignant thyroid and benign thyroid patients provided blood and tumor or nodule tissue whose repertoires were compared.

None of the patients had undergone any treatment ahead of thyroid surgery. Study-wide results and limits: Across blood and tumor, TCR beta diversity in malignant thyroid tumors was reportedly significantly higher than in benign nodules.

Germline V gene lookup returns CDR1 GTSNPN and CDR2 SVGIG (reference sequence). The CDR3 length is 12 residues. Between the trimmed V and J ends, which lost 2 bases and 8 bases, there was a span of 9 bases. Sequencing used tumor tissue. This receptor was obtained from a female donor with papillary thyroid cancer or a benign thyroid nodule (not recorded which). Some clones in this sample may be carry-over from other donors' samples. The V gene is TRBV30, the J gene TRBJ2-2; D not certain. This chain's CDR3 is CAWSLTIGELFF. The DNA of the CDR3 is TGTGCCTGGAGTTTAACAATAGGGGAGCTGTTTTTT. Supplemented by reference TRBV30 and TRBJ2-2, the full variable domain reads SQTIHQWPATLVQPVGSPLSLECTVEGTSNPNLYWYRQAAGRGLQLLFYSVGIGQISSEVPQNLSASRPQDRQFILSSKKLLLSDSGFYLCAWSLTIGELFFGEGSRLTVL.